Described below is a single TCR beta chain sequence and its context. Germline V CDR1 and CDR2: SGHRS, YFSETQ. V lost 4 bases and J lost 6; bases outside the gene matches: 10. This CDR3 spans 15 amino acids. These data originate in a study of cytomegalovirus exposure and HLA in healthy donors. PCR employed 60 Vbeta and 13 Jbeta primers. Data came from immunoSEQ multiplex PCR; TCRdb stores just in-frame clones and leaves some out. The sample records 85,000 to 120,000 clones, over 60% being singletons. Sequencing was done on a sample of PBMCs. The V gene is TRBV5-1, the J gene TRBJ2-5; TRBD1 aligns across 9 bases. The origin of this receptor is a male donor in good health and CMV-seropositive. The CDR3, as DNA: TGCGCCAGCAGCCTGGAGGGGACAGGGTTAAAGACCCAGTACTTC. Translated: CASSLEGTGLKTQYF.